These 22 T cell receptor beta chains originate from one sample sequenced in a study of T cells in women clearing cervical HPV infection. Only in-frame clones appear in the TCRdb table, and some are missing; sequencing was by immunoSEQ multiplex PCR. The sample data list some 30,000 clones. Material: blood buffy coat. These receptors were obtained from a woman aged 18 to 75 with a cervical HPV16 infection that either progressed to CIN3+ or cleared (not recorded which).

In regard to this clone: The read halts 3 residues ahead of the CDR3 end, with the missing end drawn from the germline J gene. The chain employs TRBV30 and TRBJ1-1, with TRBD1 matching over 7 bases. Looked up from germline, CDR1 is GTSNPN and CDR2 is SVGIG (reference sequence). This CDR3 is 13 amino acids long. With V trimmed by 2 bases and J by 5 bases, 5 bases remained unmatched. CDR3 sequence: CAWSLVDRTEAFF. The covered CDR3 bases are TGTGCCTGGAGTCTTGTGGACAGGACTGAA.

On this clone: The observed sequence ends 3 residues before the CDR3 terminus, with the missing tail filled in from the germline J gene. The chain recombines TRBV7-2 with TRBJ2-3, with 9 bases lining up with TRBD2. CDR3 size: 15 residues. J gave up 5 bases and V 5 bases, and 8 bases lay outside the gene matches. CDR1 and CDR2 (germline): SGHTA, FQGNSA. CDR3 DNA, as far as it was read: TGTGCCAGCAGCGCAACTAGCGGGTGGGTAGATACG. Translating it yields CASSATSGWVDT. The entire CDR3 protein is CASSATSGWVDTQYF. The whole variable domain, remainder taken from reference TRBV7-2 and TRBJ2-3, is GAGVSQSPSNKVTEKGKDVELRCDPISGHTALYWYRQSLGQGLEFLIYFQGNSAPDKSGLPSDRFSAERTGGSVSTLTIQRTQQEDSAVYLCASSATSGWVDTQYFGPGTRLTVL.

The CDR3 bases that were read are TGTGCCAGCAGCGAGCGATCGAGCTCCTACGAG. Amino acid sequence: CASSERSSSYE. The full CDR3 is CASSERSSSYEQYF. This chain uses TRBV7-6 with TRBJ2-7; D gene uncertain. The read is 3 residues too short to cover the CDR3 end, so that end is filled in from the germline J gene. CDR1 and CDR2 from the germline V gene are SGHVS and FNYEAQ. The V and J ends lost 5 bases and 0 bases respectively, with 11 bases between them. The CDR3 contains 14 residues.

As regards this clone: The DNA ends 3 residues before the CDR3 does, and the rest of the CDR3 is filled in from the germline J gene. V is TRBV30 and J is TRBJ1-1; D ambiguous. Germline V gene sequence: CDR1 GTSNPN, CDR2 SVGIG (reference sequence). CDR3 length: 13 amino acids. The V and J ends lost 0 bases and 3 bases respectively, with 8 bases between them. The CDR3 sequence: CAWSVMRDTEAFF. Partial CDR3 DNA: TGTGCCTGGAGTGTAATGAGGGACACTGAA.

Remarks on this clone: The read stops 3 residues short of the end of the CDR3; the missing end is completed from the germline J gene. The chain has TRBV4-1 and TRBJ1-4; D is uncertain. Germline-derived CDR1 and CDR2 are MGHRA and YSYEKL. The CDR3 has 11 amino acids. CDR3 loop: CASSLAGELFF. The sequenced part of the CDR3 DNA is TGCGCCAGCAGCCTAGCGGGAGAA.

Remarks on this clone: The read stops 3 residues short of the end of the CDR3; the missing end is completed from the germline J gene. The rearrangement uses TRBV7-7 and TRBJ2-7; D may match TRBD1 or TRBD2 (6 bases each). This CDR3 has 13 amino acids. Germline loops: CDR1 SSHAT, CDR2 FNYEAQ (reference sequence). The V end was cut by 1 base, the J end by 6 bases, with 10 bases between. CDR3 region: CASSLGQEGEQYF. The DNA read from the CDR3 is TGTGCCAGCAGCTTAGGACAGGAGGGCGAG.

On this clone: The CDR3 goes on 3 residues after the read ends, and that part is filled in from the germline J gene. The rearrangement joins TRBV29-1 to TRBJ1-2; D unclear. Germline V gene data show CDR1 as SQVTM and CDR2 as ANQGSEA. Trimming left V 6 bases short and J 5 bases short, with 16 bases between. The CDR3 covers 13 residues. The CDR3 sequence: CSVGEQSKYGYTF. Incomplete CDR3 DNA: TGCAGCGTCGGAGAACAGTCAAAATATGGC. The whole variable domain, filled in from reference TRBV29-1 and TRBJ1-2, reads SAVISQKPSRDICQRGTSLTIQCQVDSQVTMMFWYRQQPGQSLTLIATANQGSEATYESGFVIDKFPISRPNLTFSTLTVSNMSPEDSSIYLCSVGEQSKYGYTFGSGTRLTVV.

Of note for this clone: The sequenced fragment ends 3 residues before the CDR3 boundary, so the rest is inferred from the germline J gene. The chain joins TRBV7-9 to TRBJ1-2, with a tentative D call TRBD1 (6 bases). The length of the CDR3 is 13 residues. Germline V gene lookup returns CDR1 SEHNR and CDR2 FQNEAQ (reference sequence). Partial CDR3 DNA: TGTGCCAGCAGATCCCGGGACAAGGCCGGC. This translates into CASRSRDKAG. The entire CDR3 is CASRSRDKAGYTF.

To note about this clone: The CDR3 extends 3 residues past the end of the read, so its final part is completed from the germline J gene. The J gene is TRBJ2-7, the V gene TRBV10-1, with 10 bases that match TRBD2. The CDR3 has 13 residues. V was clipped by 4 bases and J by 4 bases; unmatched bases: 1. Germline V gene data show CDR1 as WNHNN and CDR2 as SYGVQD (reference sequence). CDR3 loop: CASSVLAGYEQYF. The CDR3 bases that were read are TGCGCCAGCAGTGTACTAGCGGGGTACGAG.

Details on this clone: Sequencing ends 3 residues short of the CDR3 end; the germline J gene provides the rest. The V gene is TRBV19, the J gene TRBJ2-7; possibly TRBD1 for D (6 bases). The V gene's germline CDR1 is LNHDA and CDR2 SQIVND (reference sequence). This CDR3 comprises 13 residues. V shed 4 bases and J shed 6 bases, with 13 bases lying between them. The CDR3 spells CASSSGQPGEQYF. CDR3 bases read: TGTGCCAGTAGTAGCGGACAGCCTGGCGAG.

This clone is labeled medium-sized based on frequency. With the read ending 3 residues before the CDR3 end, the germline J gene is used to fill in that end. The V and J genes are TRBV20-1 and TRBJ2-3, with no clear D. From germline, CDR1 is DFQATT and CDR2 SNEGSKA (reference sequence). This CDR3 contains 13 residues. V was clipped by 6 bases and J by 4 bases, with 14 bases between them. The CDR3: CSADGLVADTQYF. CDR3 DNA (partial): TGCAGTGCCGACGGGTTAGTTGCAGATACG.

Note on this clone: The sequenced fragment ends 3 residues before the CDR3 boundary, so the rest is inferred from the germline J gene. This sequence joins TRBV7-9 and TRBJ1-2; D not certain. The CDR3 is 14 residues long. The germline V gene encodes CDR1 SEHNR and CDR2 FQNEAQ (reference sequence). The CDR3 DNA, read in part, is TGTGCCAGCAGCTTAGGAGAGGGTACATACGAC. Translating it yields CASSLGEGTYD. The whole CDR3 sequence is CASSLGEGTYDYTF.

Note on this clone: The observed sequence ends 3 residues before the CDR3 terminus, with the missing tail filled in from the germline J gene. This chain uses TRBV2 with TRBJ2-7; D not certain. Germline CDR1 SNHLY, CDR2 FYNNEI. This CDR3 contains 12 residues. V dropped 8 bases and J dropped 6 bases, with 14 bases sitting between them. The sequenced CDR3 bases are TGTGCCAGCGGCAGAAGATCGCTCGAG. Translated, it gives CASGRRSLE. The complete CDR3 sequence is CASGRRSLEQYF.

As for this clone: The CDR3 end falls 3 residues outside the read, so it is completed with the germline J gene. The rearrangement uses TRBV19 and TRBJ1-1; no firm D call. The V end was cut by 3 bases, the J end by 4 bases, with 3 bases between. Per germline, CDR1 LNHDA and CDR2 SQIVND (reference sequence). This CDR3 has 11 amino acids. The CDR3 DNA, read in part, is TGTGCCAGTAGTATCCTCACTGAA. Amino acid sequence: CASSILTE. The whole CDR3 sequence is CASSILTEAFF.

Notes on this clone: The read stops 3 residues short of the end of the CDR3; the missing end is completed from the germline J gene. The chain has TRBV7-3 and TRBJ2-3; 7 positions agree with TRBD2. CDR1 SGHTA and CDR2 FQGTGA come from the germline V gene. The junction had 8 bases not matched to a gene; V was cut back by 3 bases and J by 2 bases. This CDR3 contains 16 residues. The part of the CDR3 DNA that was read is TGTGCCAGCAGCTTGCAGCCGGGACTATACACAGATACG. Protein: CASSLQPGLYTDT. The CDR3 reads in full as CASSLQPGLYTDTQYF.

Regarding this clone: Sequencing ends 3 residues short of the CDR3 end; the germline J gene provides the rest. This rearrangement joins TRBV2 to TRBJ2-7, with D hard to call. V lost 3 bases to trimming and J lost 4 bases, with 4 bases between them. This CDR3 is 11 amino acids long. Germline CDR1 is SNHLY and CDR2 is FYNNEI. This CDR3 reads CASSDGYEQYF. The part of the CDR3 DNA that was read is TGTGCCAGCAGTGACGGTTACGAG.

Concerning this clone: The sequenced fragment ends 3 residues before the CDR3 boundary, so the rest is inferred from the germline J gene. The V and J genes are TRBV30 and TRBJ1-6; possible D gene TRBD1, 6 bases. Germline lookup yields CDR1 GTSNPN and CDR2 SVGIG (reference sequence). The length of the CDR3 is 15 residues. The germline V and J ends were trimmed by 2 bases and 7 bases, with 15 bases remaining between them. CDR3 bases read: TGTGCCTGGAGTAGACTATGGGGGCAGAATTCACCC. Its translation is CAWSRLWGQNSP. The entire CDR3 sequence reads CAWSRLWGQNSPLHF.

About this clone: The read is 3 residues too short to cover the CDR3 end, so that end is filled in from the germline J gene. V usage is TRBV5-5 and J usage is TRBJ2-7; D is possibly TRBD1 (5 bases). V shed 2 bases and J shed 3 bases, with 12 bases lying between them. Germline assignment: CDR1 SGHKS and CDR2 YYEKEE (reference sequence). This CDR3 is 14 amino acids long. This CDR3 reads CASSFGTGNYEQYF. The part of the CDR3 DNA that was read is TGTGCCAGCAGCTTCGGAACAGGAAACTACGAG.

Turning to this clone: Sequencing ends 3 residues short of the CDR3 end; the germline J gene provides the rest. This chain uses TRBV6-2 or TRBV6-3 with TRBJ2-1; TRBD2 matches 12 bases. This CDR3 is built from 17 residues. V dropped 7 bases and J dropped 1; count of bases not matched to a gene: 8. The germline V gene has CDR1 MNHEY and CDR2 SVGEGT. The CDR3 bases that were read are TGTGCCAGCACTGGACTAGCGGGAAGGAAATCCTACAATGAG. Its translation: CASTGLAGRKSYNE. The full CDR3 protein reads CASTGLAGRKSYNEQFF.

Concerning this clone: Coverage ceases 3 residues before the CDR3 finishes, and the germline J gene fills in the end. The chain is built from TRBV6-4 and TRBJ2-3, with 11 bases that match TRBD2. The CDR3 loop spans 16 amino acids. Germline CDR1 reads MRHNA; CDR2 reads SNTAGT. The ends lost 6 bases at V and 3 bases at J; junction bases unmatched: 8. The DNA read from the CDR3 is TGTGCCAGCAGCCAACTAGCGGGGGTGGGAACAGATACG. Its protein is CASSQLAGVGTDT. The complete CDR3 reads CASSQLAGVGTDTQYF.

Partial CDR3 DNA: TGCGCCAGCAGCTTTCAAGACACGAACACTGAA. Its translation: CASSFQDTNTE. The entire CDR3 sequence reads CASSFQDTNTEAFF. This sequence joins TRBV5-1 and TRBJ1-1; D is ambiguous. The sequence runs out 3 residues before the end of the CDR3; the remainder is reconstructed from the germline J gene. Germline CDR1 SGHRS, CDR2 YFSETQ. The CDR3 length is 14 residues. Trimming took 2 bases from V and 1 from J, leaving 9 bases between them. Full variable domain (rest looked up from reference TRBV5-1 and TRBJ1-1): KAGVTQTPRYLIKTRGQQVTLSCSPISGHRSVSWYQQTPGQGLQFLFEYFSETQRNKGNFPGRFSGRQFSNSRSEMNVSTLELGDSALYLCASSFQDTNTEAFFGQGTRLTVV.

A word on this clone: With the read ending 3 residues before the CDR3 end, the germline J gene is used to fill in that end. V is TRBV30 and J is TRBJ2-7; 7 bases are shared with TRBD1. The V segment lost 5 bases and the J segment 2 bases; nucleotides outside the gene matches: 6. Germline V gene sequence: CDR1 GTSNPN, CDR2 SVGIG (reference sequence). The CDR3 length is 13 residues. The CDR3 loop reads CAWGVTGTYEQYF. The sequenced part of the CDR3 DNA is TGTGCCTGGGGGGTGACAGGGACCTACGAG.